The rows below give T cell receptor beta chains drawn from one sample of a study of post-analysis software for immune sequencing data. TCRdb recomputed calls from the PCR reads with MiXCR, one row per CDR3 protein. The sample yields hundreds of thousands of distinct CDR3 sequences, roughly 36% seen once. Input material: blood. Receptors originate from a girl aged 10-17 years with multiple sclerosis. CDR3s include the opening cysteine and the closing phenylalanine or tryptophan. Each record gives: D gene, J gene, V gene, clone size, CDR3 protein, CDR3 DNA. The D gene is left open where the match is weak. Size is omitted from some rows. Given values are once, few, many or a class for expanded clones.

TRBD2 TRBJ2-1 TRBV6-1 - CASRQRDRAYNEQFF TGTGCCAGCAGACAGCGGGACCGCGCCTACAATGAGCAGTTCTTC
- TRBJ2-7 TRBV29-1 - CSVEDQGWETRYF TGCAGCGTTGAAGATCAGGGGTGGGAGACCCGGTACTTC
TRBD1 TRBJ1-2 TRBV20-1 few CSAAQGTGYGYTF TGCAGTGCTGCACAGGGGACCGGCTATGGCTACACCTTC
- TRBJ2-5 TRBV28 few CASSSPDRQETQYF TGTGCCAGCAGTAGCCCGGACAGACAAGAGACCCAGTACTTC
- TRBJ1-1 TRBV12-3/TRBV12-4 - CASSSWGGVNTEAFF TGTGCCAGCAGTTCCTGGGGGGGGGTGAACACTGAAGCTTTCTTT
- TRBJ1-2 TRBV10-2 few CASSETGRDGYTF TGCGCCAGCAGTGAGACAGGGAGGGATGGCTACACCTTC
- TRBJ2-5 TRBV7-9 - CASSLWVEGEEETQYF TGTGCCAGCAGCTTATGGGTAGAGGGCGAAGAAGAGACCCAGTACTTC
- TRBJ2-7 TRBV3-1 many CASSQRGGYEQYF TGTGCCAGCAGCCAGCGGGGTGGATACGAGCAGTACTTC
TRBD1 TRBJ2-5 TRBV6-5 few CASSYSMGTGLGETQYF TGTGCCAGCAGTTACTCGATGGGGACAGGTTTGGGGGAGACCCAGTACTTC
TRBD2 TRBJ2-7 TRBV4-1 - CASSQLASGTYGQYF TGCGCCAGCAGCCAACTCGCTAGCGGGACCTACGGGCAGTACTTC
- TRBJ2-1 TRBV12-3/TRBV12-4 many CASQLRPGVYNEQFF TGTGCCAGCCAACTGCGGCCTGGGGTGTACAATGAGCAGTTCTTC
- TRBJ1-5 TRBV6-1 - CASSAGRVSNQPQHF TGTGCCAGCAGTGCCGGGAGGGTCAGCAATCAGCCCCAGCATTTT
- TRBJ2-3 TRBV24-1 - CATSDSWDSTDTQYF TGTGCCACCAGTGATTCATGGGACAGCACAGATACGCAGTATTTT
TRBD2 TRBJ2-1 TRBV7-8 many CASSSGLAAYNEQFF TGTGCCAGCAGCTCGGGACTAGCGGCCTACAATGAGCAGTTCTTC
TRBD1 TRBJ1-2 TRBV4-1 few CASSQPGQYGYTF TGCGCCAGCAGCCAACCGGGACAGTATGGCTACACCTTC
- TRBJ2-1 TRBV5-1 few CASSPGFGQSRSYNEQFF TGCGCCAGCAGCCCGGGGTTTGGACAGTCCCGCTCCTACAATGAGCAGTTCTTC
- TRBJ1-5 TRBV20-1 few CSARNMGGPQHF TGCAGTGCTAGAAATATGGGGGGGCCCCAGCATTTT
- TRBJ2-5 TRBV9 few CASSVGPLGEETQYF TGTGCCAGCAGCGTAGGCCCCTTAGGGGAAGAGACCCAGTACTTC
- TRBJ1-5 TRBV9 - CASSVAGSNQPQHF TGTGCCAGCAGCGTAGCTGGTAGCAATCAGCCCCAGCATTTT
TRBD2 TRBJ2-7 TRBV27 - CASGRAPSGGEQYF TGTGCCAGCGGACGGGCTCCTAGCGGCGGCGAGCAGTACTTC
TRBD1 TRBJ2-3 TRBV7-9 - CASSRTGQSTDTQYF TGTGCCAGCAGCCGGACAGGCCAAAGCACAGATACGCAGTATTTT
TRBD1 TRBJ1-6 TRBV10-3 - CAMGGDSYNSPLHF TGTGCCATGGGGGGGGACAGTTATAATTCACCCCTCCACTTT
- TRBJ2-6 TRBV24-1 few CATSDKGWGANVLTF TGTGCCACCAGTGATAAAGGGTGGGGGGCCAACGTCCTGACTTTC
- TRBJ1-1 TRBV12-3/TRBV12-4 few CASSQSIQNTEAFF TGTGCCAGCAGTCAATCCATCCAAAACACTGAAGCTTTCTTT
- TRBJ1-2 TRBV6-1 few CASGVSTSYGYTF TGTGCCAGCGGGGTGTCGACGTCCTATGGCTACACCTTC
- TRBJ2-7 TRBV7-9 - CASSARGAEQYF TGTGCCAGCAGCGCCCGGGGGGCTGAGCAGTACTTC
- TRBJ1-2 TRBV5-1 - CASSPYSPIGYTF TGCGCCAGCAGCCCATACAGTCCTATAGGCTACACCTTC
- TRBJ1-1 TRBV6-6 - CASSWRGDTEAFF TGTGCCAGCAGTTGGAGGGGGGACACTGAAGCTTTCTTT
- TRBJ2-1 TRBV12-3/TRBV12-4 - CASSLRANYNEQFF TGTGCCAGCAGTTTACGCGCTAACTACAATGAGCAGTTCTTC
- TRBJ1-1 TRBV7-9 - CASNEDSPSGTEAFF TGTGCCAGCAACGAGGACAGTCCCTCTGGAACTGAAGCTTTCTTT
- TRBJ2-7 TRBV7-2 - CASSLVGGGLSYEQYF TGTGCCAGCAGCTTAGTGGGCGGGGGCCTCTCCTACGAGCAGTACTTC
TRBD1 TRBJ2-7 TRBV6-2/TRBV6-3 - CASSSRPTGAYEQYF TGTGCCAGCAGTTCTAGACCCACAGGGGCCTACGAGCAGTACTTC
- TRBJ2-1 TRBV15 - CATSSRSWNEQFF TGTGCCACCAGCAGCCGGTCATGGAATGAGCAGTTCTTC
TRBD2 TRBJ2-7 TRBV5-1 - CASAPLWAGVSYEQYF TGCGCCAGCGCCCCTCTCTGGGCGGGGGTATCCTACGAGCAGTACTTC
TRBD1 TRBJ2-4 TRBV7-9 - CASSKDRGQDIQYF TGTGCCAGCAGCAAAGACAGGGGGCAGGACATTCAGTACTTC
- TRBJ2-7 TRBV6-5 few CASSYSSGGAGEQYF TGTGCCAGCAGTTACTCGAGTGGGGGGGCGGGTGAGCAGTACTTC
- TRBJ2-1 TRBV20-1 - CSARSSRAQTRDEQFF TGCAGTGCTAGATCGTCACGAGCGCAGACCCGCGATGAGCAGTTCTTC
TRBD2 TRBJ2-1 TRBV29-1 few CSSVSSGGAYNEQFF TGCAGCTCTGTTTCTAGCGGGGGGGCCTACAATGAGCAGTTCTTC
- TRBJ1-5 TRBV5-1 few CASSLGAGTLQPQHF TGCGCCAGCAGCTTGGGGGCAGGGACCCTTCAGCCCCAGCATTTT
- TRBJ1-2 TRBV7-9 few CASSHQTAFVRLWIYGYTF TGTGCCAGCAGCCACCAGACTGCATTCGTCCGTCTTTGGATCTATGGCTACACCTTC
- TRBJ1-4 TRBV7-9 - CASSTGPATNEKLFF TGTGCCAGCAGTACGGGGCCTGCGACTAATGAAAAACTGTTTTTT
TRBD2 TRBJ2-5 TRBV7-2 - CASSLAGGTAQETQYF TGTGCCAGCAGCTTAGCGGGAGGGACGGCGCAAGAGACCCAGTACTTC
TRBD2 TRBJ2-5 TRBV28 - CASREGGETQYF TGTGCCAGCAGAGAGGGAGGGGAGACCCAGTACTTC
- TRBJ1-1 TRBV6-5 once CASSPQREGSDTEAFF TGTGCCAGCAGTCCTCAACGAGAGGGTTCGGACACTGAAGCTTTCTTT
TRBD1 TRBJ1-1 TRBV5-5 - CASSRDRGILNTEAFF TGTGCCAGCAGTCGGGACAGGGGAATTTTGAACACTGAAGCTTTCTTT
TRBD1 TRBJ2-7 TRBV5-1 - CVSSLGQDSSYEQYF TGCGTCAGCAGCTTAGGACAGGACTCCTCCTACGAGCAGTACTTC
TRBD2 TRBJ2-7 TRBV5-1 few CASSLGGGEEQYF TGCGCCAGCAGCTTGGGCGGGGGAGAGGAGCAGTACTTC
TRBD2 TRBJ2-3 TRBV6-6 - CASSYPGLASSTDTQYF TGTGCCAGCAGTTACCCGGGACTAGCGTCCTCCACAGATACGCAGTATTTT
- TRBJ1-6 TRBV18 few CASRKGQDSPLHF TGTGCCAGCCGCAAGGGTCAGGATTCACCCCTCCACTTT
- TRBJ2-5 TRBV28 - CASSAATASETQYF TGTGCCAGCAGTGCCGCGACAGCGTCAGAGACCCAGTACTTC
- TRBJ2-6 TRBV6-6 few CASSYAQGRSGANVLTF TGTGCCAGCAGTTACGCCCAGGGCCGCTCTGGGGCCAACGTCCTGACTTTC
- TRBJ2-1 TRBV6-5 - CASSYSSGRYNEQFF TGTGCCAGCAGTTACTCCTCGGGGCGGTACAATGAGCAGTTCTTC
- TRBJ2-7 TRBV11-2 few CASSSGTLAIYEQYF TGTGCCAGCAGCTCCGGTACTCTCGCCATTTACGAGCAGTACTTC
TRBD2 TRBJ2-2 TRBV2 - CASSPAGARPTGELFF TGTGCCAGCAGTCCAGCGGGGGCTCGACCCACCGGGGAGCTGTTTTTT
TRBD2 TRBJ2-5 TRBV7-8 - CASSSDTGLAGGETQYF TGTGCCAGCAGCTCCGACACGGGACTAGCGGGGGGGGAGACCCAGTACTTC